The source of this TCR beta chain is a study of control samples from healthy donors and cancer patients. Using immunoSEQ multiplex PCR, the repertoire was profiled, and TCRdb retains in-frame clones only, with some absent. The table lists 52,000 or so clones, 94% of them singletons. Germline V lookup: CDR1 SGHTA, CDR2 FQGTGA. The ends lost 5 bases at V and 2 bases at J; junction bases unmatched: 5. The length of the CDR3 is 16 residues. The chain employs TRBV7-3 and TRBJ2-3; 12 nucleotides match TRBD2. The specimen sequenced was blood. This TCR was recovered from a man younger than 40 in good health. For the CDR3, the DNA is TGTGCCAGCAGCATAGGACTAGCGGGGTCCACAGATACGCAGTATTTT. Translating gives CASSIGLAGSTDTQYF. Variable domain in full (rest from reference TRBV7-3 and TRBJ2-3): GAGVSQTPSNKVTEKGKYVELRCDPISGHTALYWYRQSLGQGPEFLIYFQGTGAADDSGLPNDRFFAVRPEGSVSTLKIQRTERGDSAVYLCASSIGLAGSTDTQYFGPGTRLTVL.